This T cell receptor beta chain is drawn from a study of regulatory T cells in long-lasting Graves disease. About the research overall: Antithyroid drugs had been taken by newly diagnosed Graves' patients for under 3 months.

This CDR3 region has 16 residues. Trimming took 0 bases from V and 3 from J, leaving 14 bases between them. Germline CDR1 SGDLS, CDR2 YYNGEE. Arm-PCR with iRepertoire HTBI primers amplified the CDR3 regions for these TCR beta libraries. TCRdb independently ran MiXCR on the multiplex PCR reads; one entry per CDR3 protein. The data hold about 430,000 distinct CDR3 sequences, with approximately 15% observed a single time. This clonotype turned up a few times. Its antigen is unknown. Time point defined: newly diagnosed GD, antithyroid drugs for less than 3 months. Scientists built the TCR library using RNA that was extracted from PBMCs. Study outcomes and limitations: When disease was persistent, TRBV28, TRBJ1-2 and TRBJ2-5 were the favored segments.

These data also featured in a second study, about T cells in Graves' hyperthyroidism and ophthalmopathy.

The receptor's source is a woman aged 40 to 49 with Graves disease. The rearrangement uses TRBV9 and TRBJ2-3, with a weak D call TRBD2 (7 bases). The starting material was peripheral blood mononuclear cells (PBMCs), obtained at new diagnosis, from a patient treated with antithyroid drugs. CDR3 nucleotides: TGTGCCAGCAGCGTAGGAGGGGGAGGGATTACAGATACGCAGTATTTT. Residues: CASSVGGGGITDTQYF.